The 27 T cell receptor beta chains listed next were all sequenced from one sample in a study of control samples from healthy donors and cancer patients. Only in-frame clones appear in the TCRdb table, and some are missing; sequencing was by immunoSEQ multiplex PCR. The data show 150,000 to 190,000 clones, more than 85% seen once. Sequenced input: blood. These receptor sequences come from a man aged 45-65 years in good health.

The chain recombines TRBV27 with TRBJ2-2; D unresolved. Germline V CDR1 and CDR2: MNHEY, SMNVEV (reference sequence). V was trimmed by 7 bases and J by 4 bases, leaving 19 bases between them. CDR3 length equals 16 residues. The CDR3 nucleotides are TGTGCCAGCACGAGTAAGGGCAGAACTCCCACCGGGGAGCTGTTTTTT. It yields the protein CASTSKGRTPTGELFF.

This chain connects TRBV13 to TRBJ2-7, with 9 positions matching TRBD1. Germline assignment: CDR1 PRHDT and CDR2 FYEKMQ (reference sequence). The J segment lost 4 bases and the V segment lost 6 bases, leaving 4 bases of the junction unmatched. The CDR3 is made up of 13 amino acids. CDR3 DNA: TGTGCCAGCAGGGGACAGGGAGGTTACGAGCAGTACTTC. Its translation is CASRGQGGYEQYF.

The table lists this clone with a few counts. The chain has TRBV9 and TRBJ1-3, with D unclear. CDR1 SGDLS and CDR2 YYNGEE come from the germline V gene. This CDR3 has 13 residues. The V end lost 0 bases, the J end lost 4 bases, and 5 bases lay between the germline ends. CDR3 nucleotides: TGTGCCAGCAGCGTAGGGGAAGGAAACACCATATATTTT. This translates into CASSVGEGNTIYF.

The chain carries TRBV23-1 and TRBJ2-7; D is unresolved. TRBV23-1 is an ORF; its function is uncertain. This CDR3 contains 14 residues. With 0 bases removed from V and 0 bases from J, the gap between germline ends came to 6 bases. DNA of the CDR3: TGCGCCAGCAGTCAATCTCAGATCTCCTACGAGCAGTACTTC. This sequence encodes CASSQSQISYEQYF.

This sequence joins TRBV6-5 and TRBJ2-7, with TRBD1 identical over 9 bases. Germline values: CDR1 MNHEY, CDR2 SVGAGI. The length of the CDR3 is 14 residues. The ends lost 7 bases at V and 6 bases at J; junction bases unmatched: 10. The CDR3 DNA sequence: TGTGCCAGCACCAAACCGGGACAGGGCGGCGAGCAGTACTTC. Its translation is CASTKPGQGGEQYF.

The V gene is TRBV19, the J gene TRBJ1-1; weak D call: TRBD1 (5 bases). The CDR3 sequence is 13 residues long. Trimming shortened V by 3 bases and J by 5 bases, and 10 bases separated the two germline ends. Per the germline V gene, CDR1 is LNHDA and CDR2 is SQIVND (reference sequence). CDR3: CASSIGGGTEAFF. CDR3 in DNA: TGTGCCAGTAGTATTGGGGGTGGGACTGAAGCTTTCTTT.

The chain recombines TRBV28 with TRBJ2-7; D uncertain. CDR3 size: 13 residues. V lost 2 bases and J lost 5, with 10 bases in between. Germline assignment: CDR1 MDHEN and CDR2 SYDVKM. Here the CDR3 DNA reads TGTGCCAGCAGTTTAAGGGCTATCCACGAGCAGTACTTC. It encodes CASSLRAIHEQYF.

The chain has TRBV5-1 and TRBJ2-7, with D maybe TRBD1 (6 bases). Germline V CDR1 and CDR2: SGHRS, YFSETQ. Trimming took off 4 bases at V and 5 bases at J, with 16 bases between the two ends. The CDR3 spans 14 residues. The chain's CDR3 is CASSAGVLRDEQYF. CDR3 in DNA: TGCGCCAGCAGCGCAGGGGTGCTTCGGGACGAGCAGTACTTC.

The CDR3 reads CASSVGQAIYEQYF. CDR3 nucleotide sequence: TGTGCCAGCAGCGTAGGGCAGGCGATCTACGAGCAGTACTTC. The genes are TRBV9 and TRBJ2-7; D gene ambiguous. V lost 0 bases, J lost 3 bases, and 10 bases lay in between. Germline assignment: CDR1 SGDLS and CDR2 YYNGEE. This CDR3 has 14 amino acids. Filled out from reference TRBV9 and TRBJ2-7, the complete variable domain reads DSGVTQTPKHLITATGQRVTLRCSPRSGDLSVYWYQQSLDQGLQFLIQYYNGEERAKGNILERFSAQQFPDLHSELNLSSLELGDSALYFCASSVGQAIYEQYFGPGTRLTVT.

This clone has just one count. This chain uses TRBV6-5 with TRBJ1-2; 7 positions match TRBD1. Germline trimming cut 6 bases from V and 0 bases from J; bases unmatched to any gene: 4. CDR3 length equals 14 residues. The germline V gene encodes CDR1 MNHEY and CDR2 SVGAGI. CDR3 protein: CASSRQGSNYGYTF. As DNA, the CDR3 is TGTGCCAGCAGCCGACAGGGTTCTAACTATGGCTACACCTTC.

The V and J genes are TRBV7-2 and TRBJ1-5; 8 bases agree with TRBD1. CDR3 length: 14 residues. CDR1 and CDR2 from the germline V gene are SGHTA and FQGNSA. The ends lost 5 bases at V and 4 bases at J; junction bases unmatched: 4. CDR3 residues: CASSKDRGNQPQHF. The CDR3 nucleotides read TGTGCCAGCAGCAAAGACAGGGGTAATCAGCCCCAGCATTTT.

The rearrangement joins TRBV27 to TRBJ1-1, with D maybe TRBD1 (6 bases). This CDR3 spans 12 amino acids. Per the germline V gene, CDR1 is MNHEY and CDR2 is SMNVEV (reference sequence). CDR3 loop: CASRRGGTEAFF. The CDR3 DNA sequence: TGTGCTTCTCGCAGGGGTGGCACTGAAGCTTTCTTT.

CDR3: CASSEPGTSGGNEQFF. CDR3 coding DNA: TGTGCCAGCAGCGAACCCGGGACTAGCGGGGGGAATGAGCAGTTCTTC. This chain uses TRBV4-2 with TRBJ2-1; 15 bases agree with TRBD2. Germline V CDR1 and CDR2: LGHNA, YNFKEQ. V lost 5 bases and J lost 7; bases outside the gene matches: 6. CDR3 length: 16 residues.

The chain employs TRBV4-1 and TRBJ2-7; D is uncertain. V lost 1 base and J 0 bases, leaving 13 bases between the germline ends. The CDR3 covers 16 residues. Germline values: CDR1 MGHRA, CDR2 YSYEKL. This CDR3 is CASSQVGQMISYEQYF. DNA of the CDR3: TGCGCCAGCAGCCAAGTTGGGCAGATGATCTCCTACGAGCAGTACTTC.

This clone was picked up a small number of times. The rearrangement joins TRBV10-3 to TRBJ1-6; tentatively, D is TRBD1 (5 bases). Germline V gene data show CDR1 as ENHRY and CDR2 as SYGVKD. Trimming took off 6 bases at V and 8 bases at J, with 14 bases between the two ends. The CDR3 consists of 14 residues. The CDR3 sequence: CAIRASVGDSPLHF. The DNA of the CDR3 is TGTGCCATCAGAGCGAGTGTAGGGGATTCACCCCTCCACTTT.

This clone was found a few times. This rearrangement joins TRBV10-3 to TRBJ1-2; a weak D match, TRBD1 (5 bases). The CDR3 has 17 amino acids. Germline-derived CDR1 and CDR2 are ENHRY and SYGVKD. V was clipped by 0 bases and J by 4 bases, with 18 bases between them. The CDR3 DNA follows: TGTGCCATCAGTGAGTCGATCGTGGGACGGACTTTCTATGGCTACACCTTC. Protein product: CAISESIVGRTFYGYTF.

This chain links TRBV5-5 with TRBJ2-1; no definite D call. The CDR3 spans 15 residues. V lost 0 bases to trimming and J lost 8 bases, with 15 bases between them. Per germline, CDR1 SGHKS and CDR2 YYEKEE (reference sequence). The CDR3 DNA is TGTGCCAGCAGCTTGGGGTTCTGGCCGTACCATGAGCAGTTCTTC. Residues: CASSLGFWPYHEQFF.

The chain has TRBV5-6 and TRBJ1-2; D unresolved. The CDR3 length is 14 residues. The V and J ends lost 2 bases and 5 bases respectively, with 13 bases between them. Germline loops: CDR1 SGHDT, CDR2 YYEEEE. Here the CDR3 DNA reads TGTGCCAGCAGCTTCGATCAGGCTACATATGGCTACACCTTC. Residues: CASSFDQATYGYTF.

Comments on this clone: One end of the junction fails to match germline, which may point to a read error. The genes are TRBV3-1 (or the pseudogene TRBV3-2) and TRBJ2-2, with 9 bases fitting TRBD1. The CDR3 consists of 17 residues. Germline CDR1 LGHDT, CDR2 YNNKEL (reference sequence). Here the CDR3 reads CASSLPSGTGNPGELFF. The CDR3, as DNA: TGTGCCAGCAGCCTCCCTTCCGGGACAGGGAACCCCGGGGAGCTGTTTTTT.

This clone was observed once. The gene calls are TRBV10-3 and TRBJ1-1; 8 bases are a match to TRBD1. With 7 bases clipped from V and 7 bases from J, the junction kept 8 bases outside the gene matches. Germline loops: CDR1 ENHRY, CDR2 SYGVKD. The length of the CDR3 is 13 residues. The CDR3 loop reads CAIIGQGRDEAFF. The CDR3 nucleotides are TGTGCCATCATCGGACAGGGCAGGGATGAAGCTTTCTTT.

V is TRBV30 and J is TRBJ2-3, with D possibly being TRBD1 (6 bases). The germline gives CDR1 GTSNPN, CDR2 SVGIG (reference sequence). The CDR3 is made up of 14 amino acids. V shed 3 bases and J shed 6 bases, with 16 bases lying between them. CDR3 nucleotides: TGTGCCTGGAGCCCAGGGGTTACGATGGATACGCAGTATTTT. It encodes CAWSPGVTMDTQYF.

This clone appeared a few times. CDR3 in DNA: TGCGCCAGCAGCGGGCGTGGGGGAGAGGTGGGCGAGCAGTACTTC. Its protein product is CASSGRGGEVGEQYF. The J gene is TRBJ2-7, the V gene TRBV4-1; D tentatively reads TRBD1 or TRBD2 (5 bases each). Trimming left V 5 bases short and J 6 bases short, with 20 bases between. This CDR3 spans 15 amino acids. Germline CDR1 reads MGHRA; CDR2 reads YSYEKL.

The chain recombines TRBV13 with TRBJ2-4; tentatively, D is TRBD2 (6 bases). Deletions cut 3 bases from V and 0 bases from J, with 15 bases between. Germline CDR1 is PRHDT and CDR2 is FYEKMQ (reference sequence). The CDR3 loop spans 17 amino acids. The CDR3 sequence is CASSFFPTSRAKNIQYF. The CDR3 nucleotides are TGTGCCAGCAGCTTTTTCCCGACTAGTCGAGCCAAAAACATTCAGTACTTC.

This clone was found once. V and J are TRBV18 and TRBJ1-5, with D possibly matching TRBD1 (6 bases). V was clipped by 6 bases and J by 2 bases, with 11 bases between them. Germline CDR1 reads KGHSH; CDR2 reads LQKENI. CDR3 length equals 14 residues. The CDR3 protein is CASSEGDGNQPQHF. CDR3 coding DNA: TGTGCCAGCTCGGAGGGGGATGGCAATCAGCCCCAGCATTTT.

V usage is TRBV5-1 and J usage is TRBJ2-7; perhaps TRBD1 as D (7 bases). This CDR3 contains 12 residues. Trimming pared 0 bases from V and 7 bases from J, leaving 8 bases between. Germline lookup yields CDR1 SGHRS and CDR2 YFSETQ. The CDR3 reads CASSLAGGEQYF. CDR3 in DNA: TGCGCCAGCAGCTTGGCAGGGGGGGAGCAGTACTTC.

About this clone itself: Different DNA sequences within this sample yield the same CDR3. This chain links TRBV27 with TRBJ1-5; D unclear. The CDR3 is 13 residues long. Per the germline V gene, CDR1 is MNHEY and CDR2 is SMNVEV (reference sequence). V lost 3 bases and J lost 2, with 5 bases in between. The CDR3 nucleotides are TGTGCCAGCAGTTTTAGGGGCAATCAGCCCCAGCATTTT. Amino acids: CASSFRGNQPQHF.

The DNA for the CDR3 is TGTGCCAGCAGCTCTAGGGTGGGACTAGCGGGACTTTCCTACGAGCAGTACTTC. Translation: CASSSRVGLAGLSYEQYF. The J gene is TRBJ2-7, the V gene TRBV13; 13 bases agree with TRBD2. Germline V lookup: CDR1 PRHDT, CDR2 FYEKMQ (reference sequence). The V segment lost 4 bases and the J segment 1 base; nucleotides outside the gene matches: 10. The CDR3 consists of 18 residues.